Following are 15 T cell receptor beta chains from one sample sequenced in a study of T cell repertoires in ileal Crohn's disease. Time point specified: neoterminal ileum biopsy at postoperative endoscopy, about 6 months after surgery. The assay was immunoSEQ multiplex PCR, and TCRdb's table has in-frame clones only and misses some. Here the sample spans around 3,700 clones, 70% to 75% being singletons. The sample comprised ileal tissue. The receptors stem from an adult with Crohn's disease.

This clone was counted only a few times. V and J are TRBV6-1 and TRBJ2-3, with 13 bases lining up with TRBD2. V lost 3 bases, J lost 4 bases, and 1 base stayed unmatched. Germline V CDR1 and CDR2: MNHNS, SASEGT. The CDR3 extends over 15 amino acids. CDR3 protein: CASSETSGGPDTQYF. The CDR3 DNA follows: TGTGCCAGCAGTGAGACTAGCGGGGGGCCAGATACGCAGTATTTT.

The chain uses TRBV29-1 and TRBJ1-2; 9 bases align to TRBD1. V lost 5 bases and J lost 4; bases outside the gene matches: 5. Per the germline V gene, CDR1 is SQVTM and CDR2 is ANQGSEA. The CDR3 is 13 residues long. Written as DNA, the CDR3 is TGCAGCGTTTTGGGACAGGGACTCTATGGCTACACCTTC. It codes for CSVLGQGLYGYTF.

The V gene is TRBV9, the J gene TRBJ2-1, with TRBD2 matching over 9 bases. The germline CDR1 and CDR2 sequences are SGDLS and YYNGEE. With 0 bases clipped from V and 7 bases from J, the junction kept 2 bases outside the gene matches. This CDR3 is built from 14 residues. The CDR3 region is CASSVETSGNEQFF. The CDR3 nucleotides are TGTGCCAGCAGCGTAGAAACTAGCGGGAATGAGCAGTTCTTC.

There are a few counts of this clone. The chain has TRBV6-5 and TRBJ1-2; TRBD1 might be the D (5 bases). CDR3 length: 14 residues. Germline loops: CDR1 MNHEY, CDR2 SVGAGI. V was clipped by 2 bases and J by 4 bases, with 11 bases between them. The CDR3 bases are TGTGCCAGCAGTTACGCGGGCGGGACCTATGGCTACACCTTC. It specifies CASSYAGGTYGYTF.

The chain links TRBV30 to TRBJ1-2, with D uncertain. CDR1 GTSNPN and CDR2 SVGIG come from the germline V gene (reference sequence). V was trimmed by 0 bases and J by 4 bases, leaving 12 bases between them. This CDR3 spans 14 amino acids. In DNA form, the CDR3 reads TGTGCCTGGAGTGTTGGCAGATATTCCTATGGCTACACCTTC. This gives the protein CAWSVGRYSYGYTF.

V is TRBV2 and J is TRBJ2-3; TRBD1 matches at 7 bases. Germline CDR1 and CDR2: SNHLY and FYNNEI. V lost 8 bases, J lost 2 bases, and 4 bases stayed unmatched. The CDR3 contains 13 residues. The CDR3 sequence is CASQQGYTDTQYF. CDR3 bases: TGTGCCAGCCAACAGGGGTACACAGATACGCAGTATTTT.

V usage is TRBV5-1 and J usage is TRBJ1-1; possibly TRBD1 for D (6 bases). The CDR3 contains 18 residues. CDR1 SGHRS and CDR2 YFSETQ come from the germline V gene. V was shortened by 0 bases and J by 1 base, with 19 bases between the two germline ends. For the CDR3, the DNA is TGCGCCAGCAGCTTGGCCGGAGCCCTGGACAGAGAGAACACTGAAGCTTTCTTT. This translates into CASSLAGALDRENTEAFF.

The chain links TRBV19 to TRBJ1-1, with 7 bases lining up with TRBD1. Unmatched junction bases numbered 7, after V lost 5 bases and J lost 4 bases. This CDR3 region has 14 residues. Per the germline V gene, CDR1 is LNHDA and CDR2 is SQIVND (reference sequence). CDR3 coding DNA: TGTGCCAGTAGTCTCAGGGGGAGGATCACTGAAGCTTTCTTT. Its protein is CASSLRGRITEAFF.

V usage is TRBV12-5 and J usage is TRBJ2-5; D is possibly TRBD2 (7 bases). CDR3 length: 15 amino acids. Germline V gives CDR1 LGHNT, CDR2 FRNRAP. The V end was cut by 6 bases, the J end by 4 bases, with 18 bases between. The CDR3 spells CASGPEGEGRETQYF. CDR3 bases: TGTGCTAGTGGCCCCGAGGGGGAGGGTCGAGAGACCCAGTACTTC.

The chain recombines TRBV29-1 with TRBJ2-7, with unresolved D. This CDR3 is 13 amino acids long. Germline lookup yields CDR1 SQVTM and CDR2 ANQGSEA. V lost 7 bases and J 2 bases, leaving 15 bases between the germline ends. This CDR3 is CSACGTHTYEQYF. The CDR3 coding sequence is TGCAGCGCCTGCGGCACACACACCTACGAGCAGTACTTC.

V usage is TRBV11-2 and J usage is TRBJ1-2, with D hard to call. The CDR3 loop spans 14 amino acids. The V gene lost 3 bases and the J gene lost 2 bases, with 10 bases spanning the gap. Germline CDR1 is SGHAT and CDR2 is FQNNGV. This CDR3 reads CASSFGPTNYGYTF. For the CDR3, the DNA is TGTGCCAGCAGCTTTGGGCCCACGAACTATGGCTACACCTTC.

In its sample, this clone was seen once. This chain joins TRBV5-1 and TRBJ2-3; D gene uncertain. V lost 3 bases to trimming and J lost 0 bases, with 17 bases between them. The CDR3 has 17 amino acids. From germline, CDR1 is SGHRS and CDR2 YFSETQ. CDR3 sequence reads: CASSSAVAVISTDTQYF. DNA of the CDR3: TGCGCCAGCAGCTCCGCGGTTGCAGTAATAAGCACAGATACGCAGTATTTT.

The chain carries TRBV5-4 and TRBJ1-1; weak D call: TRBD1 (6 bases). The CDR3 loop spans 15 amino acids. CDR1 SGHNT and CDR2 YYREEE come from the germline V gene (reference sequence). With 3 bases removed from V and 2 bases from J, the gap between germline ends came to 14 bases. The CDR3 sequence: CASSWAGAANTEAFF. The CDR3 DNA is TGTGCCAGCAGCTGGGCGGGGGCAGCAAACACTGAAGCTTTCTTT.

The chain couples TRBV6-6 to TRBJ1-3, with D maybe TRBD1 (5 bases). The CDR3 totals 14 residues. Germline V gene sequence: CDR1 MNHNY, CDR2 SVGAGI (reference sequence). Trimming took off 2 bases at V and 8 bases at J, with 13 bases between the two ends. As DNA, the CDR3 is TGTGCCAGCAGTTACAGTGGGGCTCGGTACACCATATATTTT. Translation: CASSYSGARYTIYF.

The gene calls are TRBV7-2 and TRBJ2-7, with TRBD1 matching 10 bases. The CDR3 consists of 15 residues. J was trimmed by 3 bases and V by 5 bases; bases with no gene match: 7. Germline assignment: CDR1 SGHTA and CDR2 FQGNSA. This CDR3 is CASSRGTGASYEQYF. In nucleotides, the CDR3 is TGTGCCAGCAGCCGAGGGACAGGGGCCAGCTACGAGCAGTACTTC. The full variable domain, rest sourced from reference TRBV7-2 and TRBJ2-7, is GAGVSQSPSNKVTEKGKDVELRCDPISGHTALYWYRQSLGQGLEFLIYFQGNSAPDKSGLPSDRFSAERTGGSVSTLTIQRTQQEDSAVYLCASSRGTGASYEQYFGPGTRLTVT.